This T cell receptor beta chain was identified in a study of cytomegalovirus exposure and HLA in healthy donors. The CDR3 extends over 16 amino acids. Germline V gives CDR1 MDHEN, CDR2 SYDVKM. With 4 bases removed from V and 0 bases from J, the gap between germline ends came to 13 bases. Findings and caveats of the study: In a later analysis, donors in an Asian-associated ancestry cluster reportedly had fewer N-insertions in productive TCRs than the cohort mean. An analysis done earlier found most TCR beta V segments productive about 87% or about 30% of the time. Information on immune exposure was restricted to one variable (CMV serostatus).

The sample holds one count of this clone. Antigen unknown. 13 Jbeta primers and 60 Vbeta primers were used for the PCR. Repertoires were generated with immunoSEQ multiplex PCR, while TCRdb's copy carries only in-frame clones and drops some. Of around 200,000 clones listed, 82% are singletons. The clonotype comes from a man aged 35-49 years in good health and CMV-seropositive. Material: PBMCs. The rearrangement links TRBV28 to TRBJ1-5, with D unresolved. This CDR3 is CASSSFTDYSNQPQHF. The CDR3 DNA reads TGTGCCAGCAGTTCATTCACAGATTATAGCAATCAGCCCCAGCATTTT.